A selection of T cell receptor beta chains follows, all from one sample in a study of cytomegalovirus exposure and HLA in healthy donors. The method was immunoSEQ multiplex PCR; TCRdb's version includes in-frame clones alone and lacks a portion of them. Of about 180,000 clones listed, 84% are singletons. Sequencing was carried out using PBMCs. Every receptor here comes from a man between 25 and 39 years old in good health and CMV-seronegative. The CDR3 runs from the conserved cysteine through the conserved F or W. A D gene is named only where the DNA matches it firmly. Expanded clones are given a class, and other clones once, few, many or no size at all.

>TRBD2|TRBJ2-7|-|TRBV27
TGTGCCAGCAGTTCCATCGGGGGGGAGGTACACGAGCAGTACTTC
CASSSIGGEVHEQYF
>TRBD2|TRBJ2-3|-|TRBV6-4
TGTGCCAGCAAGGAAAGCGGGGGGGCAACAGATACGCAGTATTTT
CASKESGGATDTQYF
>-|TRBJ1-5|once|TRBV4-1
TGCGCCAGCAGCCAAGTGGAAACAGGCAATCAGCCCCAGCATTTT
CASSQVETGNQPQHF
>-|TRBJ1-6|-|TRBV6-1
TGTGCCAGCAGGGAGAATTCACCCCTCCACTTT
CASRENSPLHF
>-|TRBJ2-7|-|TRBV6-5
TGTGCCAGCAGTCATCCCGTCCCAGGATCCAACGAGCAGTACTTC
CASSHPVPGSNEQYF
>-|TRBJ2-1|-|TRBV6-1
TGTGCCAGCAGTGGCAGGGGTACCTACAATGAGCAGTTCTTC
CASSGRGTYNEQFF
>-|TRBJ1-1|-|TRBV5-1
TGCGCCAGCAGCCTAATAGTGGACACTGAAGCTTTCTTT
CASSLIVDTEAFF
>TRBD1|TRBJ2-5|-|TRBV9
TGTGCCAGCAGCGTAGTTCGTGTGGGGAGAACAGGGGACCAAGAGACCCAGTACTTC
CASSVVRVGRTGDQETQYF
>-|TRBJ2-7|-|TRBV6-5
TGTGCCAGCAGTTACGTAACAGGGTCCTACGAGCAGTACTTC
CASSYVTGSYEQYF
>TRBD1|TRBJ1-2|-|TRBV28
TGTGCCAGCACCACGACAGGGGGCTATGGCTACACCTTC
CASTTTGGYGYTF
>-|TRBJ1-1|-|TRBV5-6
TGTGCCAGCAGCTTGGTAGCAGCGAACACTGAAGCTTTCTTT
CASSLVAANTEAFF
>-|TRBJ1-2|-|TRBV5-8
TGTGCCAGCAGCTTGGCGAGGGAGTTCTATGGCTACACCTTC
CASSLAREFYGYTF
>-|TRBJ2-7|-|TRBV11-2
TGTGCCAGCAGCTCCCTTAAGCGGTACTACGAGCAGTACTTC
CASSSLKRYYEQYF
>-|TRBJ2-7|-|TRBV7-8
TGTGCCAGCAGCTTAGTCGGGGGACTTGGCGAGCAGTACTTC
CASSLVGGLGEQYF
>-|TRBJ2-1|-|TRBV2
TGTGCCAGCAGTGAAGGGGCGGGCTCCTACAATGAGCAGTTCTTC
CASSEGAGSYNEQFF
>-|TRBJ1-2|-|TRBV4-1
TGCGCCAGCAGCCAAGTTAGACAGGCTAACTATGGCTACACCTTC
CASSQVRQANYGYTF
>-|TRBJ2-2|-|TRBV7-7
TGTGCTAGCAGCCCCGCCGACAGGCGATCCCAGGGCGGGGAGCTGTTTTTT
CASSPADRRSQGGELFF
>-|TRBJ2-2|-|TRBV2
TGTGCCAGCAGTGAAGCAAGGGGGACCGGGGAGCTGTTTTTT
CASSEARGTGELFF
>TRBD1|TRBJ2-7|-|TRBV7-8
TGTGCCAGCAGCTTATCCAGCCGACCGGGACAGGACTTTTACGAGCAGTACTTC
CASSLSSRPGQDFYEQYF
>TRBD2|TRBJ2-5|-|TRBV5-1
TGCGCCAGCAGCTTGGGACTAGCGGGAGACCTCGGTGAAGAGACCCAGTACTTC
CASSLGLAGDLGEETQYF
>-|TRBJ2-7|few|TRBV29-1
TGCAGCGTTCGGGCTAGCGAGACCTACGAGCAGTACTTC
CSVRASETYEQYF
>TRBD2|TRBJ2-1|-|TRBV7-2
TGTGCCAGCAGCTTCAGTTTTCTAGCGGGAGTTGGGGTTGAGCAGTTCTTC
CASSFSFLAGVGVEQFF
>TRBD2|TRBJ2-7|once|TRBV15
TGTGCCACCAGCAGAGGGACTAGCAGCGAGCAGTACTTC
CATSRGTSSEQYF
>-|TRBJ1-6|-|TRBV5-1
TGCGCCAGCAGCTTGGGCAGCTCCTATAATTCACCCCTCCACTTT
CASSLGSSYNSPLHF
>-|TRBJ1-3|-|TRBV7-9
TGTGCCAGCAGCTCCCCAGTTCCGATCTCTGGAAACACCATATATTTT
CASSSPVPISGNTIYF
>-|TRBJ2-3|once|TRBV7-9
TGTGCCAGCAGCGGCCGGGTGTTAGCCACAGATACGCAGTATTTT
CASSGRVLATDTQYF
>-|TRBJ1-2|-|TRBV27
TGTGCCAGCAGAGAACAGGGCACGGACTATGGCTACACCTTC
CASREQGTDYGYTF
>TRBD1|TRBJ1-6|-|TRBV11-3
TGTGCCAGCAGCTTGGACAGGGACTCACCCCTCCACTTT
CASSLDRDSPLHF
>TRBD1|TRBJ2-3|few|TRBV5-1
TGCGCCAGCAGCACCGGACAGGGGCACACAGATACGCAGTATTTT
CASSTGQGHTDTQYF
>TRBD1|TRBJ1-1|-|TRBV5-1
TGCGCCAGCAGCCCGGGGACAGGGGGCCGGGAAGCTTTCTTT
CASSPGTGGREAFF
>TRBD1|TRBJ1-4|once|TRBV11-2
TGTGCCAGCAGCCACCGGGGGGGACAGGGGTTCAAGAATGAAAAACTGTTTTTT
CASSHRGGQGFKNEKLFF
>-|TRBJ1-2|-|TRBV6-1
TGTGCCAGCAGTGAACTCGGTTCCGGGTATGGCTACACCTTC
CASSELGSGYGYTF
>TRBD2|TRBJ2-1|once|TRBV18
TGTGCCAGCTCACCCTTAGCGGGAGGGCCGCGTCGACGGGGACAGGACAATGAGCAGTTCTTC
CASSPLAGGPRRRGQDNEQFF
>TRBD1|TRBJ2-1|-|TRBV4-2
TGTGCCAGCAGCCAAACCGGGACAGGTTTGAATGAGCAGTTCTTC
CASSQTGTGLNEQFF
>TRBD2|TRBJ2-1|-|TRBV27
TGTGCCAGCAGTCCAACTAGCGGGAGGCTCTATGAGCAGTTCTTC
CASSPTSGRLYEQFF
>TRBD1|TRBJ1-1|-|TRBV5-1
TGCGCCAGCAGCTTGGAGGGACAGGGGGCGAGCACTGAAGCTTTCTTT
CASSLEGQGASTEAFF
>-|TRBJ2-5|-|TRBV7-3
TGTGCCAGCAGCCCCGAGGGCGGCCAAGAGACCCAGTACTTC
CASSPEGGQETQYF
>TRBD1|TRBJ1-1|-|TRBV19
TGTGCCAGTAGTATTGGCCGACAGGGGAGGAACACTGAAGCTTTCTTT
CASSIGRQGRNTEAFF
>TRBD1|TRBJ1-6|-|TRBV9
TGTGCCAGCAGCCCCTCGCAGGGGGGATCACCCCTCCACTTT
CASSPSQGGSPLHF
>TRBD2|TRBJ2-7|-|TRBV5-4
TGTGCCAGCAGCTCCAGCGGGATTGTGTTCGAGCAGTACTTC
CASSSSGIVFEQYF
>TRBD2|TRBJ2-3|-|TRBV10-3
TGTGCCATCAGTGATATTCGGGGACTAGAAGAGACAGATACGCAGTATTTT
CAISDIRGLEETDTQYF